Each of the 9 T cell receptor beta chains below was sequenced from the same sample in a study of T cell repertoires in cytomegalovirus infection (dated by TCRdb to about 2019). For sequencing, an Illumina HiSeq 1500 was employed. TCRdb reprocessed the public reads (quality trimming at Q25 with fastp, clone calling with MiXCR) and kept in-frame beta chains. Rows merge per CDR3 protein into single entries with the most common DNA and genes. The sample yields around 330,000 distinct CDR3 sequences; about a sixth were counted once. 12% of the sample rests with the top ten. The sequencing input was PBMCs. These receptor sequences come from a human donor in good health (CMV status not recorded). Some clones in this sample may be carry-over from other donors' samples.

This clonotype was seen more than once but under ten times. For the CDR3, the DNA is TGTGCCAGCAGCTCCAGGGGCCCGAACACTGAAGCTTTCTTT. The encoded protein is CASSSRGPNTEAFF. The V call is TRBV6-2 or TRBV6-3, the J call TRBJ1-1, with D tentatively TRBD1 (6 bases). The V end lost 6 bases, the J end lost 1 base, and 12 bases lay between the germline ends. Per the germline V gene, CDR1 is MNHEY and CDR2 is SVGEGT. The CDR3 extends over 14 amino acids.

This clonotype was detected ten times or more. The rearrangement uses TRBV4-2 and TRBJ1-3; D is uncertain. The ends were cut back, 0 bases at V and 0 bases at J, with 12 bases in the middle. Germline V gene data show CDR1 as LGHNA and CDR2 as YNFKEQ. The CDR3 has 17 amino acids. CDR3 nucleotides: TGTGCCAGCAGCCAAGAGGGGTCGACGTTCTCTGGAAACACCATATATTTT. Residues: CASSQEGSTFSGNTIYF.

This clonotype has more than one count but fewer than ten. V usage is TRBV5-6 and J usage is TRBJ2-1; D is undetermined. This CDR3 contains 15 residues. CDR1 is SGHDT and CDR2 is YYEEEE in the germline V gene. Trimming pared 0 bases from V and 0 bases from J, leaving 7 bases between. CDR3 coding DNA: TGTGCCAGCAGCTTGGGCCGAAGCTCCTACAATGAGCAGTTCTTC. Encoded protein: CASSLGRSSYNEQFF.

This clonotype was observed at least ten times. This rearrangement joins TRBV7-9 to TRBJ1-6; D is ambiguous. The CDR3 covers 17 residues. V was shortened by 0 bases and J by 7 bases, with 16 bases between the two germline ends. CDR1 and CDR2 from the germline V gene are SEHNR and FQNEAQ (reference sequence). The CDR3 DNA reads as TGTGCCAGCAGCTTAGCGGGTGGTGGACGGAAGAATTCACCCCTCCACTTT. Translated, it gives CASSLAGGGRKNSPLHF.

This clonotype was observed at least ten times. The chain employs TRBV7-9 and TRBJ1-4; D possibly corresponds to TRBD1 (5 bases). Germline V gene data show CDR1 as SEHNR and CDR2 as FQNEAQ (reference sequence). The CDR3 contains 17 residues. Trimming cost V 5 bases and J 4 bases, with 20 bases left between them. Here the CDR3 DNA reads TGTGCCAGCAGCCCTTCCCAGACCGGGACGGTTAATGAAAAACTGTTTTTT. This sequence encodes CASSPSQTGTVNEKLFF.

This clonotype was counted only a few times. The chain recombines TRBV4-2 with TRBJ2-2, with 8 positions matching TRBD2. Unmatched junction bases numbered 4, after V lost 0 bases and J lost 1 base. Germline CDR1 LGHNA, CDR2 YNFKEQ. The CDR3 consists of 17 residues. Here the CDR3 reads CASSQDREGVNTGELFF. CDR3 in DNA: TGTGCCAGCAGCCAAGATCGGGAGGGGGTGAACACCGGGGAGCTGTTTTTT.

This clonotype was observed many times. CDR3 amino acids: CASRPTPRVNQPQHF. The CDR3 bases are TGTGCCAGCAGGCCCACCCCCCGGGTCAATCAGCCCCAGCATTTT. The rearrangement joins TRBV28 to TRBJ1-5; D not resolved. Trimming removed 6 bases at V and 3 bases at J, with 15 bases between. The CDR3 length is 15 residues. Germline-derived CDR1 and CDR2 are MDHEN and SYDVKM.

A remark on this clonotype: A much larger clone differs from this one at a single base, so this may be a read error. The CDR3 loop reads CAISRGQGGETQYF. The DNA for the CDR3 is TGTGCCATCAGTCGCGGACAGGGTGGCGAGACCCAGTACTTC. The J gene is TRBJ2-5, the V gene TRBV10-3, with 8 bases lining up with TRBD1. The trim removed 5 bases at V and 5 bases at J, leaving 7 bases unmatched. Germline CDR1 ENHRY, CDR2 SYGVKD. The CDR3 extends over 14 amino acids.

This clonotype was counted at least ten times. V and J are TRBV7-2 and TRBJ2-7; TRBD2 might be the D (5 bases). V gave up 3 bases and J gave up 0 bases, with 9 bases separating them. Per the germline V gene, CDR1 is SGHTA and CDR2 is FQGNSA. This CDR3 comprises 14 residues. DNA for the CDR3: TGTGCCAGCAGCTTTCGTGGGAGCTCCTACGAGCAGTACTTC. It translates to CASSFRGSSYEQYF.